These T cell receptor beta chains were read from a single sample in a study of blood T cell repertoires in COVID-19. Assay: immunoSEQ multiplex PCR; the TCRdb copy retains only in-frame clones and omits some. The repertoire holds about 130,000 clones, around 85% seen once, with about 17% in the top ten. The specimen sequenced was peripheral blood. These receptor sequences come from a woman between 50 and 59 years old who had recovered from COVID-19. Each CDR3 is given with its conserved first and last residue. A D gene is named only where the DNA matches it firmly. Size is omitted from some rows. Given values are once, few, many or a class for expanded clones.

v_gene: TRBV11-2
abundance: .
d_gene: .
j_gene: TRBJ1-1
CDR3nt: TGTGCCAGCAGCCCCGTCAGGGTGAACACTGAAGCTTTCTTT
CDR3aa: CASSPVRVNTEAFF

v_gene: TRBV3-1/TRBV3-2
abundance: .
d_gene: TRBD2
j_gene: TRBJ2-1
CDR3nt: TGTGCCAGCAGCCCCCCTGCGGGGGGATACAATGAGCAGTTCTTC
CDR3aa: CASSPPAGGYNEQFF

v_gene: TRBV6-2/TRBV6-3
abundance: once
d_gene: .
j_gene: TRBJ1-4
CDR3nt: TGTGCCAGCAGTAAACGAGGCGAAAAACTGTTTTTT
CDR3aa: CASSKRGEKLFF

v_gene: TRBV5-1
abundance: .
d_gene: .
j_gene: TRBJ2-6
CDR3nt: TGCGCCAGCACGGACAGTTCCTCTGGGGCCAACGTCCTGACTTTC
CDR3aa: CASTDSSSGANVLTF

v_gene: TRBV7-2
abundance: .
d_gene: TRBD1
j_gene: TRBJ2-6
CDR3nt: TGTGCCAGCAGCTTGGGACAGGGGATCCTCAGCGTCCTGACTTTC
CDR3aa: CASSLGQGILSVLTF

v_gene: TRBV7-8
abundance: .
d_gene: .
j_gene: TRBJ2-5
CDR3nt: TGTGCCAGCAGCCCCCTTCGGCAGGGCCTTGGAGAGACCCAGTACTTC
CDR3aa: CASSPLRQGLGETQYF

v_gene: TRBV4-1
abundance: .
d_gene: .
j_gene: TRBJ1-1
CDR3nt: TGCGCCAGCAGCCGGTCCGAGACGGGAAACACTGAAGCTTTCTTT
CDR3aa: CASSRSETGNTEAFF

v_gene: TRBV19
abundance: .
d_gene: TRBD1
j_gene: TRBJ2-7
CDR3nt: TGTGCCAGTAGTTCTGCGGGACAGGGGTCCTACGAGCAGTACTTC
CDR3aa: CASSSAGQGSYEQYF

v_gene: TRBV4-3
abundance: .
d_gene: .
j_gene: TRBJ2-7
CDR3nt: TGCGCCAGCAGCCAGAGGACAGTGGGGTACGAGCAGTACTTC
CDR3aa: CASSQRTVGYEQYF

v_gene: TRBV6-5
abundance: few
d_gene: .
j_gene: TRBJ1-5
CDR3nt: TGTGCCAGCAGTTACGCAGGGATTCAGCCCCAGCATTTT
CDR3aa: CASSYAGIQPQHF

v_gene: TRBV3-1/TRBV3-2
abundance: .
d_gene: .
j_gene: TRBJ2-1
CDR3nt: TGTGCCAGCAGCCAAGGCCTAATCGGTGGCAGGGAGCAGTTCTTC
CDR3aa: CASSQGLIGGREQFF

v_gene: TRBV6-5
abundance: once
d_gene: TRBD1
j_gene: TRBJ1-5
CDR3nt: TGTGCCAGCAGTTCCCAGGGGGAAAGCAACCAGCCCCAGCATTTT
CDR3aa: CASSSQGESNQPQHF

v_gene: TRBV7-9
abundance: .
d_gene: .
j_gene: TRBJ1-2
CDR3nt: TGTGCCAGCAGCCCTAGCTTCGGGGGACCAAATGGCTACACCTTC
CDR3aa: CASSPSFGGPNGYTF

v_gene: TRBV9
abundance: .
d_gene: .
j_gene: TRBJ2-1
CDR3nt: TGTGCCAGCTCTCAGGCTTACAATGAGCAGTTCTTC
CDR3aa: CASSQAYNEQFF